This is a list of T cell receptor beta chains from one sample in a study of persistence of HIV-infected CD4 T cells. Generated by immunoSEQ multiplex PCR, the TCRdb table keeps only in-frame clones and is missing some. This table has about 40,000 clones, 78% appearing once. No antigen has been identified for these receptors. The source was CD4+ T cells sorted from PBMCs after approximately 20-hour stimulation, collected from a patient who received antiretroviral therapy. These receptors all come from an adult man with HIV who was CMV-seropositive. The CDR3 runs from the conserved cysteine through the conserved F or W. A D gene is named only where the DNA matches it firmly. Not all rows give a size; the values are once, few, many and, for expanded clones, a class.

clone_size d_call j_call v_call cdr3_nt cdr3_aa
few . TRBJ2-3 TRBV5-1 TGCGCCAGCAGCTTGGGACAGAGCACAGATACGCAGTATTTT CASSLGQSTDTQYF
. TRBD2 TRBJ2-5 TRBV7-3 TGTGCCAGCAGCTCCTCGGGGACTAGCGGGGAGACCCAGTACTTC CASSSSGTSGETQYF
. . TRBJ2-2 TRBV5-1 TGCGCCAGCAGCTTGGGGCTGCAGGTCGGGCCGGGGGAGCTGTTTTTT CASSLGLQVGPGELFF
. . TRBJ2-3 TRBV3-1/TRBV3-2 TGTGCCAGCAGCCAAGGGGGCTTGGCAGATACGCAGTATTTT CASSQGGLADTQYF
. . TRBJ1-1 TRBV21-1 TGTGCCAGCAGCGCACACCCGTCCTTAATGAACACTGAAGCTTTCTTT CASSAHPSLMNTEAFF
. TRBD2 TRBJ2-3 TRBV3-1/TRBV3-2 TGTGCCAGCAGCCAAGGTCCGGGAGGTTATTCAGATACGCAGTATTTT CASSQGPGGYSDTQYF
. . TRBJ1-3 TRBV19 TGTGCCAGTAGTGCCACGCTATCGCCCATATATTTT CASSATLSPIYF
. . TRBJ1-2 TRBV7-2 TGTGCCAGCCGAGCGAAGACAGCGAGTCTCCCCAACTATGGCTACACCTTC CASRAKTASLPNYGYTF
few . TRBJ1-6 TRBV7-2 TGTGCCAGCAGCTTATTACGTGTGAGTTCTTCACCCCTCCACTTT CASSLLRVSSSPLHF
once . TRBJ2-2 TRBV6-4 TGTGCCAGCAGTGTCCAGGAGGGACGCGGGGAGCTGTTTTTT CASSVQEGRGELFF
. . TRBJ1-4 TRBV7-8 TGTGCCAGCAGCGACGTTACCTACAGGGATGAAAAACTGTTTTTT CASSDVTYRDEKLFF
. TRBD1 TRBJ1-4 TRBV7-2 TGTGCCAGCAGCCTAGTCCTACCGGGACAGGGGGCGGGAGAAAAACTGTTTTTT CASSLVLPGQGAGEKLFF
once . TRBJ2-1 TRBV5-1 TGCGCCAGCAGCTTCGCCGGGGAGCAGTTCTTC CASSFAGEQFF
. . TRBJ2-2 TRBV6-5 TGTGCCAGCAGTTACAGGGCGGCCACCGGGGAGCTGTTTTTT CASSYRAATGELFF
. . TRBJ1-5 TRBV6-5 TGTGCTAGCGCCCGGAAAAAGGAGCAGCCCCAGCATTTT CASARKKEQPQHF
few . TRBJ1-3 TRBV5-1 TGCGCCAGCAGCCTGGACCCCGGAAACACCATATATTTT CASSLDPGNTIYF
. TRBD2 TRBJ2-1 TRBV3-1/TRBV3-2 TGTGCCAGCAGCCTCCTAGGGGGTAGCGGGAGTAATGAGCAGTTCTTC CASSLLGGSGSNEQFF
. . TRBJ2-7 TRBV10-3 TGTGCCATCAGTGGACAGAACACTAACTACGAGCAGTACTTC CAISGQNTNYEQYF
. . TRBJ1-2 TRBV18 TGTGCCAGCTCACCACCTTCCAACAGGGCACACTATGGCTACACCTTC CASSPPSNRAHYGYTF
. . TRBJ1-5 TRBV21-1 TGTGCCAGCAGCCTAGACAGGGACTTTCAGCCCCAGCATTTT CASSLDRDFQPQHF
medium-sized . TRBJ1-3 TRBV7-9 TGTGCCAGCAGCCCTACTTGGGCAGGTGGAAACACCATATATTTT CASSPTWAGGNTIYF
. . TRBJ2-7 TRBV29-1 TGCAGCGTTGATTCGGAGGGGTCCTACGAGCAGTACTTC CSVDSEGSYEQYF
. . TRBJ2-2 TRBV10-3 TGTGCCATCAGTGGGACAGAGTTGAACACCGGGGAGCTGTTTTTT CAISGTELNTGELFF
. . TRBJ1-1 TRBV7-9 TGTGCCAGCAGTCATAACACTGAAGCTTTCTTT CASSHNTEAFF
. TRBD1 TRBJ2-5 TRBV5-6 TGTGCCAGCAAACCGGGACAGGGGTGGTACGAGACCCAGTACTTC CASKPGQGWYETQYF
. . TRBJ2-7 TRBV5-4 TGTGCCAGCAGCTTGGACAACAGATTTACCTACGAGCAGTACTTC CASSLDNRFTYEQYF
few TRBD1 TRBJ1-5 TRBV6-1 TGTGCCAGCAGTGAAAACAGGGGCGGCCAGCCCCAGCATTTT CASSENRGGQPQHF
. . TRBJ1-1 TRBV5-1 TGCGCCAGCAGCTTGGATACAGGGACCAGCACTGAAGCTTTCTTT CASSLDTGTSTEAFF
. TRBD2 TRBJ2-7 TRBV7-8 TGTGCCAGCAGCCGCGGGGGTAACGAGCAGTACTTC CASSRGGNEQYF
. TRBD1 TRBJ1-1 TRBV7-2 TGTGCCAGCAGTCAGGGGGCGAGGACTGAAGCTTTCTTT CASSQGARTEAFF
. . TRBJ2-4 TRBV20-1 TGCAGTGCTAGTTATGATAAAAACATTCAGTACTTC CSASYDKNIQYF
few . TRBJ2-2 TRBV2 TGTGCCAGCAACCCGAGGATGTGGCAGGGTATAACGACCGGGGAGCTGTTTTTT CASNPRMWQGITTGELFF
. . TRBJ1-2 TRBV19 TGTGCCAGTCAGCGGGACAACTCCTACTATGGCTACACCTTC CASQRDNSYYGYTF
. . TRBJ1-2 TRBV6-5 TGTGCCAGCAGTTACGGGCAGGGGATAGGAAGGGGTGGCTACACCTTC CASSYGQGIGRGGYTF
few . TRBJ1-2 TRBV6-5 TGTGCCAGCAGTTACGGGGGAACAGCTAACTATGGCTACACCTTC CASSYGGTANYGYTF
once . TRBJ1-4 TRBV19 TGTGCCAGTAGTCCCTTCTCAGGGGTGACTAATGAAAAACTGTTTTTT CASSPFSGVTNEKLFF
. . TRBJ2-7 TRBV9 TGTGCCAGCAGCGGGGGGGACGGCTCCTACGAGCAGTACTTC CASSGGDGSYEQYF
. . TRBJ1-1 TRBV5-5 TGTGCCAGCAGCTTCAGAGGCGGGAACACTGAAGCTTTCTTT CASSFRGGNTEAFF
. . TRBJ1-1 TRBV6-5 TGTGCCAGCAGTTACTCGATCAGGGGCGACACTGAAGCTTTCTTT CASSYSIRGDTEAFF
. . TRBJ1-2 TRBV5-6 TGTGCCAGCAGCTACCGTAACTATGGCTACACCTTC CASSYRNYGYTF
few . TRBJ1-5 TRBV2 TGTGCCAGCAGTGAGAGGGGGGTATATAGCAATCAGCCCCAGCATTTT CASSERGVYSNQPQHF
. TRBD1 TRBJ2-7 TRBV18 TGTGCCAGCTCACGGACAGGGGGCGAGCAGTACTTC CASSRTGGEQYF
once . TRBJ1-1 TRBV19 TGTGCCAGTAGAACCCTTACAGGGACGTGGAACACTGAAGCTTTCTTT CASRTLTGTWNTEAFF
. . TRBJ2-6 TRBV30 TGTGCCAGGTTTGGGACGGAGGCTGGGGCCAACGTCCTGACTTTC CARFGTEAGANVLTF